This T cell receptor beta chain was found in a study of cytomegalovirus exposure and HLA in healthy donors. The PCR used 60 Vbeta and 13 Jbeta primers. TCRdb's table, derived via immunoSEQ multiplex PCR, lists solely in-frame clones and lacks some. This sample has 130,000 to 150,000 clones, with 73% found just once. Study findings and constraints: Association of a missense DCLRE1C variant with TCR beta V- and J-gene trimming was reported in a later analysis. A few V segments could not be told apart, such as TRBV6-2 and TRBV6-3, and were left out. When presence/absence was analysed, sequencing depth was taken to be roughly uniform across donors.

The CDR3 extends over 12 amino acids. In germline, CDR1 is MGHRA, CDR2 YSYEKL. Between the trimmed V and J ends, which lost 1 base and 7 bases, there was a span of 6 bases. Of note for this clone: Antigen: not known.

J is TRBJ2-3 and V is TRBV4-1, with D maybe TRBD1 (5 bases). The source of this sequence is a human donor in good health. The sample consisted of PBMCs. The CDR3 DNA sequence: TGCGCCAGCAGCCAAGCAGGGAATACGCAGTATTTT. This codes for CASSQAGNTQYF.